These 7 T cell receptor beta chains originate from one sample sequenced in a study of cytomegalovirus exposure and HLA in healthy donors. 60 Vbeta and 13 Jbeta primers were used in PCR. Profiling relied on immunoSEQ multiplex PCR, and the TCRdb table lists in-frame clones only, not all of them. The sample yields roughly 190,000 clones, about four fifths seen once. Sequencing was carried out using PBMCs. The receptor set was obtained from a female donor in good health and CMV-seronegative.

Remarks on this clone: One junction end disagrees with the germline gene, perhaps due to a read error. The chain carries TRBV7-9 and TRBJ1-1; 7 bases are a match to TRBD1. The CDR3 length is 16 residues. Per the germline V gene, CDR1 is SEHNR and CDR2 is FQNEAQ (reference sequence). The CDR3, as DNA: TGTTCCAGCAGCGCTAGGACAGGTGGGGAGAACACTGAAGCTTTCTTT. Translating it yields CSSSARTGGENTEAFF.

This sequence joins TRBV4-2 and TRBJ1-5; tentatively, D is TRBD1 (5 bases). With 0 bases removed from V and 0 bases from J, the gap between germline ends came to 12 bases. CDR3 length: 17 residues. CDR1 LGHNA and CDR2 YNFKEQ come from the germline V gene. The CDR3 nucleotides read TGTGCCAGCAGCCAAGACCGACAGACCAATAGCAATCAGCCCCAGCATTTT. It encodes CASSQDRQTNSNQPQHF.

This chain connects TRBV30 to TRBJ2-7; 9 bases fit TRBD1. The germline V gene encodes CDR1 GTSNPN and CDR2 SVGIG (reference sequence). With V trimmed by 1 base and J by 2 bases, 3 bases remained unmatched. The CDR3 has 14 amino acids. CDR3 nucleotides: TGTGCCTGGAGTGCGGACAGGGGTCCCTACGAGCAGTACTTC. Amino acids: CAWSADRGPYEQYF.

This clone is medium-sized in the sample. The J gene is TRBJ2-1, the V gene TRBV2; TRBD2 aligns across 14 bases. Trimming took 6 bases from V and 2 from J; bases not matched to a gene: 6. Germline values: CDR1 SNHLY, CDR2 FYNNEI. CDR3 length equals 17 residues. As DNA, the CDR3 is TGTGCCAGCAGACCGGGACTAGCGGGAGAACCCTACAATGAGCAGTTCTTC. Translation gives CASRPGLAGEPYNEQFF. Full variable domain (rest looked up from reference TRBV2 and TRBJ2-1): EPEVTQTPSHQVTQMGQEVILRCVPISNHLYFYWYRQILGQKVEFLVSFYNNEISEKSEIFDDQFSVERPDGSNFTLKIRSTKLEDSAMYFCASRPGLAGEPYNEQFFGPGTRLTVL.

The rearrangement uses TRBV5-4 and TRBJ2-7, with 8 bases identical to TRBD2. The length of the CDR3 is 16 residues. Germline V gene lookup returns CDR1 SGHNT and CDR2 YYREEE (reference sequence). Unmatched junction bases numbered 13, after V lost 4 bases and J lost 4 bases. CDR3 in DNA: TGTGCCAGCAGCACACGTAACAGCGGGAGTCAGTACGAGCAGTACTTC. Translated: CASSTRNSGSQYEQYF.

This chain connects TRBV12-5 to TRBJ2-1; 9 bases map to TRBD2. This CDR3 has 17 amino acids. The J segment lost 1 base and the V segment lost 6 bases, leaving 10 bases of the junction unmatched. The V gene's germline CDR1 is LGHNT and CDR2 FRNRAP. The CDR3 DNA follows: TGTGCTAGTGGCCCCGCTACAAGCGGGGGGTCCTACAATGAGCAGTTCTTC. Amino acid sequence: CASGPATSGGSYNEQFF. Together with reference TRBV12-5 and TRBJ2-1, the CDR3 gives the full variable domain: DARVTQTPRHKVTEMGQEVTMRCQPILGHNTVFWYRQTMMQGLELLAYFRNRAPLDDSGMPKDRFSAEMPDATLATLKIQPSEPRDSAVYFCASGPATSGGSYNEQFFGPGTRLTVL.

This chain connects TRBV7-9 to TRBJ2-2; D is undetermined. CDR1 and CDR2 (germline): SEHNR, FQNEAQ (reference sequence). The CDR3 runs 15 residues. V dropped 2 bases and J dropped 0 bases, with 7 bases sitting between them. The CDR3 reads CASSLNTANTGELFF. CDR3 DNA sequence: TGTGCCAGCAGCTTAAATACGGCGAACACCGGGGAGCTGTTTTTT.